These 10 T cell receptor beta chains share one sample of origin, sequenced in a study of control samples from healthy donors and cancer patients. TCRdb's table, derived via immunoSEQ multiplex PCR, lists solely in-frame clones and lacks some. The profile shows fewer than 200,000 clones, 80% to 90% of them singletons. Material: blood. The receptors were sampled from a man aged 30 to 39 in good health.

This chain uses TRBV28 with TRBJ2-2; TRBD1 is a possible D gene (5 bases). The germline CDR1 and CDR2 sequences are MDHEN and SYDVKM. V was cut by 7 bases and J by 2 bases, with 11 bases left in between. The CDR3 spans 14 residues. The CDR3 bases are TGTGCCAGCAAGTGGACACGAAACACCGGGGAGCTGTTTTTT. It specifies CASKWTRNTGELFF.

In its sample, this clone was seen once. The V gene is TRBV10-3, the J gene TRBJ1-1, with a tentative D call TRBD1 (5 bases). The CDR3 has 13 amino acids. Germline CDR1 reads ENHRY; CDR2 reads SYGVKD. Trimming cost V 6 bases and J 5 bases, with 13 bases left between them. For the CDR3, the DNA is TGTGCCATCAGGAACACCGGGGGGACTGAAGCTTTCTTT. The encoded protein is CAIRNTGGTEAFF.

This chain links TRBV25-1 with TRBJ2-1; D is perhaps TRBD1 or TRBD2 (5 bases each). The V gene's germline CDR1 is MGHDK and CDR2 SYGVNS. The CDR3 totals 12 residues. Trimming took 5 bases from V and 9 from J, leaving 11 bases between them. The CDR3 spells CASSLRDREQFF. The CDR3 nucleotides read TGTGCCAGCAGTTTGAGGGACCGTGAGCAGTTCTTC.

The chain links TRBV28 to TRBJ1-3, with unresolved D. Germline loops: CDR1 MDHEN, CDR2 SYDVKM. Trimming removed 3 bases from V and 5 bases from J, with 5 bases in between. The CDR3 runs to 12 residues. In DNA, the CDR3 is TGTGCCAGCAGTTTCGCGAGAAACACCATATATTTT. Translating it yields CASSFARNTIYF.

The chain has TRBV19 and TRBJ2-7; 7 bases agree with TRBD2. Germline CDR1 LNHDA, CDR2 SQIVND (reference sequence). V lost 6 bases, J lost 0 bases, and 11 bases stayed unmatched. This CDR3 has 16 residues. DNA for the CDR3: TGTGCCAGTAGCATCATACATCCGGGGGGCTCCTACGAGCAGTACTTC. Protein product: CASSIIHPGGSYEQYF. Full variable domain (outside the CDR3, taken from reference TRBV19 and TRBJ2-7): DGGITQSPKYLFRKEGQNVTLSCEQNLNHDAMYWYRQDPGQGLRLIYYSQIVNDFQKGDIAEGYSVSREKKESFPLTVTSAQKNPTAFYLCASSIIHPGGSYEQYFGPGTRLTVT.

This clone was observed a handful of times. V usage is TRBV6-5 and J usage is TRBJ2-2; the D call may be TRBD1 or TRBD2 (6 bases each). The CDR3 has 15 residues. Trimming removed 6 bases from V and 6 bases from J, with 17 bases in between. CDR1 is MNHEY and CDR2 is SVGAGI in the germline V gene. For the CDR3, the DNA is TGTGCCAGCAGACTCGCGACTAGGGGGGCCGGGGAGCTGTTTTTT. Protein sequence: CASRLATRGAGELFF.

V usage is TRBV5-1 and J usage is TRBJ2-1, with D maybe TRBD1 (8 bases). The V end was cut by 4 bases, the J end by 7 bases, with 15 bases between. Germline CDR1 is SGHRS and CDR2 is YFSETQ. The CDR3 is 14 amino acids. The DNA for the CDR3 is TGCGCCAGCAGCCTGGACAGGGAGGGGAATGAGCAGTTCTTC. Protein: CASSLDREGNEQFF.

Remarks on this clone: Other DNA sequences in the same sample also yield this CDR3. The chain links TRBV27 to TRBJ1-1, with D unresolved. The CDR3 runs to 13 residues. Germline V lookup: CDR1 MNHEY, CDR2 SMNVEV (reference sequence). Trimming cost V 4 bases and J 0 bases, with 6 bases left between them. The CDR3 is CASSSLMNTEAFF. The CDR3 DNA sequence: TGTGCCAGCAGTTCTTTGATGAACACTGAAGCTTTCTTT.

The CDR3 spells CASSLSGGRQETQYF. In DNA, the CDR3 is TGTGCCAGCAGCTTAAGCGGGGGAAGGCAAGAGACCCAGTACTTC. This rearrangement joins TRBV7-3 to TRBJ2-5, with TRBD2 matching 7 bases. The germline V gene encodes CDR1 SGHTA and CDR2 FQGTGA. V lost 1 base and J lost 2; bases outside the gene matches: 4. The CDR3 loop spans 15 amino acids.

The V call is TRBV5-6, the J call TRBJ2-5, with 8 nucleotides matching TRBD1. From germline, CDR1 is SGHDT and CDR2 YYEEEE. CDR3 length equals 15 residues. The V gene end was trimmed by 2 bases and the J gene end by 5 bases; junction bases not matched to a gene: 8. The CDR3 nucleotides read TGTGCCAGCAGCTTTGGATCAGGGGGCTGGGAGACCCAGTACTTC. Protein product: CASSFGSGGWETQYF.